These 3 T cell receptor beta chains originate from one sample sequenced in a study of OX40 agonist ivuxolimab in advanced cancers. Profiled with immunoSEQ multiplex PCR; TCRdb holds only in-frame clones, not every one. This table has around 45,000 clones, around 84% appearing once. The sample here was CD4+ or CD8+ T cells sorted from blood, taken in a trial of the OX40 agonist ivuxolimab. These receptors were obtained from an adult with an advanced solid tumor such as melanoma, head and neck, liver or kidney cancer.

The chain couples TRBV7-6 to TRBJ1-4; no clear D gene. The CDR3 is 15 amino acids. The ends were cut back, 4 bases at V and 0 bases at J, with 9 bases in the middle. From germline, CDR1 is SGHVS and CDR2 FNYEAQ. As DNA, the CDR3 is TGTGCCAGCAGCTACGACCGAGCAACTAATGAAAAACTGTTTTTT. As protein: CASSYDRATNEKLFF. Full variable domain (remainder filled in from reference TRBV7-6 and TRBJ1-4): GAGVSQSPRYKVTKRGQDVALRCDPISGHVSLYWYRQALGQGPEFLTYFNYEAQQDKSGLPNDRFSAERPEGSISTLTIQRTEQRDSAMYRCASSYDRATNEKLFFGSGTQLSVL.

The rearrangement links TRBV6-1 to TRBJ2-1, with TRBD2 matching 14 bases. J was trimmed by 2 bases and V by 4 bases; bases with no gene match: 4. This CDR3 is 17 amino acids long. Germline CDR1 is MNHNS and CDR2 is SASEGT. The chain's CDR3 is CASSGLAGGKTYNEQFF. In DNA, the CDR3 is TGTGCCAGCAGTGGACTAGCGGGAGGGAAGACCTACAATGAGCAGTTCTTC.

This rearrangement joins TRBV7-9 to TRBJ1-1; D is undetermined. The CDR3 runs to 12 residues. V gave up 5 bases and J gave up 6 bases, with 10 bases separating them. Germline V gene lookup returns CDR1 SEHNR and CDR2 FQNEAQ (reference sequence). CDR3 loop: CASSHPTPEAFF. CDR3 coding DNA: TGTGCCAGCAGCCACCCCACACCTGAAGCTTTCTTT.